The 16 T cell receptor beta chains given below trace back to one sample, sequenced in a study of shared clonotypes between healthy human individuals. Measured with immunoSEQ multiplex PCR; TCRdb has only the in-frame clones, and not every one. Counted here are 550,000 to 700,000 clones, about three quarters occurring once; the ten biggest clones make up roughly 1.9%. The material sequenced was memory CD4+ T cells sorted from blood. Subset given: CD45RA-negative fraction. Receptors originate from a woman in her 30s in good health.

This chain links TRBV2 with TRBJ2-1; D not resolved. Germline assignment: CDR1 SNHLY and CDR2 FYNNEI. The length of the CDR3 is 13 residues. Trimming took 8 bases from V and 3 from J, leaving 11 bases between them. CDR3 bases: TGTGCCAGCGCAAGAGAGAACTACAATGAGCAGTTCTTC. It translates to CASARENYNEQFF.

The CDR3 loop reads CASSEGQITNQPQHF. In DNA form, the CDR3 reads TGTGCCAGCAGTGAAGGACAGATAACCAATCAGCCCCAGCATTTT. The chain joins TRBV6-1 to TRBJ1-5; a weak D match, TRBD1 (5 bases). CDR3 length: 15 residues. V shed 1 base and J shed 3 bases, with 10 bases lying between them. From germline, CDR1 is MNHNS and CDR2 SASEGT.

The chain joins TRBV9 to TRBJ2-7, with D tentatively TRBD1 or TRBD2 (5 bases each). The germline V gene has CDR1 SGDLS and CDR2 YYNGEE. The CDR3 has 16 residues. Trimming took off 0 bases at V and 0 bases at J, with 13 bases between the two ends. The CDR3 nucleotides read TGTGCCAGCAGCGTAGTCCCCGGGGCCCCCTCCTACGAGCAGTACTTC. Its translation is CASSVVPGAPSYEQYF.

The rearrangement links TRBV6-1 to TRBJ1-1; tentative D call: TRBD1 (5 bases). Germline V gives CDR1 MNHNS, CDR2 SASEGT. The CDR3 is made up of 14 amino acids. Trimming pared 8 bases from V and 4 bases from J, leaving 17 bases between. Here the CDR3 DNA reads TGTGCCAGCTCTAATCTGGGAGGGACCACTGAAGCTTTCTTT. Translating it yields CASSNLGGTTEAFF.

The rearrangement joins TRBV6-1 to TRBJ1-1; D uncertain. The V end was cut by 3 bases, the J end by 0 bases, with 20 bases between. Germline V gives CDR1 MNHNS, CDR2 SASEGT. The CDR3 sequence is 18 residues long. CDR3 in amino acids: CASSELGRLGSMNTEAFF. The CDR3 DNA reads as TGTGCCAGCAGTGAGTTGGGCCGTTTGGGGTCCATGAACACTGAAGCTTTCTTT.

V gene TRBV7-6 combines with J gene TRBJ2-1; TRBD2 matches at 8 bases. This CDR3 region has 14 residues. Trimming at V came to 5 bases and at J to 5 bases, leaving 5 bases not matched to a gene. CDR1 is SGHVS, CDR2 FNYEAQ, per germline. The CDR3 protein is CASSQLADNNEQFF. The CDR3 coding sequence is TGTGCCAGCAGCCAACTAGCGGACAACAATGAGCAGTTCTTC.

The V gene is TRBV11-2, the J gene TRBJ2-1, with 8 bases that match TRBD2. V lost 3 bases, J lost 8 bases, and 9 bases stayed unmatched. Germline V gives CDR1 SGHAT, CDR2 FQNNGV. The CDR3 has 15 amino acids. CDR3 amino acids: CASSFWPSGSYEQFF. For the CDR3, the DNA is TGTGCCAGCAGCTTTTGGCCTAGCGGGTCTTATGAGCAGTTCTTC.

This clone was observed a few times. V gene TRBV6-5 combines with J gene TRBJ2-2; D remains unclear. Trimming stripped 0 bases from V and 8 bases from J, with 10 bases between. Germline CDR1 MNHEY, CDR2 SVGAGI. This CDR3 contains 14 residues. In DNA, the CDR3 is TGTGCCAGCAGTTACTCGACCTGGGAAGGGGAGCTGTTTTTT. Translation gives CASSYSTWEGELFF.

This rearrangement joins TRBV29-1 to TRBJ2-3; perhaps TRBD2 as D (6 bases). This CDR3 is built from 10 residues. The germline gives CDR1 SQVTM, CDR2 ANQGSEA. DNA of the CDR3: TGCATCCTAACTAGCGATACGCAGTATTTT. Translating gives CILTSDTQYF.

The chain combines TRBV2 with TRBJ2-1, with a weak D call TRBD2 (6 bases). Between the trimmed V and J ends, which lost 3 bases and 6 bases, there was a span of 9 bases. Germline-derived CDR1 and CDR2 are SNHLY and FYNNEI. This CDR3 contains 13 residues. CDR3 coding DNA: TGTGCCAGCAGTGATGGAGGGGCCAATGAGCAGTTCTTC. This translates into CASSDGGANEQFF.

The gene calls are TRBV28 and TRBJ2-7, with a possible D match to TRBD1 (5 bases). Trimming pared 4 bases from V and 3 bases from J, leaving 19 bases between. CDR1 is MDHEN and CDR2 is SYDVKM in the germline V gene. This CDR3 comprises 16 residues. The chain's CDR3 is CASSSLRSQGLYEQYF. The CDR3 bases are TGTGCCAGCAGTTCCCTAAGGTCGCAGGGCCTCTACGAGCAGTACTTC.

The chain combines TRBV14 with TRBJ2-7, with 8 bases matching TRBD2. The CDR3 contains 15 residues. The V and J ends lost 1 base and 1 base, in that order; junction bases with no gene match: 3. CDR1 is SGHDN, CDR2 FVKESK, per germline. The CDR3 is CASSQASSGSYEQYF. The CDR3 region has the DNA TGTGCCAGCAGCCAAGCTTCTAGCGGGTCCTACGAGCAGTACTTC.

The chain recombines TRBV28 with TRBJ2-5, with D possibly being TRBD2 (6 bases). The CDR3 loop spans 15 amino acids. The V and J ends lost 6 bases and 2 bases respectively, with 16 bases between them. Germline V gene lookup returns CDR1 MDHEN and CDR2 SYDVKM. The CDR3 region is CASSRGLFTQETQYF. The DNA of the CDR3 is TGTGCCAGCAGCCGAGGACTATTTACACAAGAGACCCAGTACTTC. Complete variable domain (other parts from reference TRBV28 and TRBJ2-5): DVKVTQSSRYLVKRTGEKVFLECVQDMDHENMFWYRQDPGLGLRLIYFSYDVKMKEKGDIPEGYSVSREKKERFSLILESASTNQTSMYLCASSRGLFTQETQYFGPGTRLLVL.

This chain links TRBV28 with TRBJ1-5, with D unclear. The V end was cut by 6 bases, the J end by 6 bases, with 12 bases between. CDR1 is MDHEN and CDR2 is SYDVKM in the germline V gene. The CDR3 sequence is 13 residues long. The chain's CDR3 is CASSRGLGQPQHF. CDR3 nucleotide sequence: TGTGCCAGCAGCAGAGGATTGGGTCAGCCCCAGCATTTT.

V gene TRBV2 combines with J gene TRBJ1-1, with no clear D. The CDR3 contains 14 residues. Deletions cut 6 bases from V and 0 bases from J, with 11 bases between. Germline V gene data show CDR1 as SNHLY and CDR2 as FYNNEI. This chain's CDR3 is CASSRERMNTEAFF. The CDR3 nucleotides read TGTGCCAGCAGCCGAGAGCGAATGAACACTGAAGCTTTCTTT.

This chain uses TRBV5-1 with TRBJ2-5; TRBD1 matches at 9 bases. The CDR3 has 13 amino acids. Germline CDR1 and CDR2: SGHRS and YFSETQ. With V trimmed by 9 bases and J by 5 bases, 8 bases remained unmatched. The CDR3 DNA reads TGCGCCACCGGGACAGGGTCTACGGAGACCCAGTACTTC. This translates into CATGTGSTETQYF. Supplemented by reference TRBV5-1 and TRBJ2-5, the full variable domain reads KAGVTQTPRYLIKTRGQQVTLSCSPISGHRSVSWYQQTPGQGLQFLFEYFSETQRNKGNFPGRFSGRQFSNSRSEMNVSTLELGDSALYLCATGTGSTETQYFGPGTRLLVL.